This TCR beta chain was retrieved from a study of shared clonotypes between healthy human individuals. Across the study: Sampling drew on donors who were a couple of women and a few men aged 18 to 49.

V gave up 5 bases and J gave up 6 bases, with 7 bases separating them. The germline V gene encodes CDR1 SSHAT and CDR2 FNYEAQ (reference sequence). This CDR3 has 12 amino acids. The repertoire was sequenced with immunoSEQ multiplex PCR; TCRdb's copy has only in-frame clones and lacks some. The repertoire holds some 530,000 clones, with about 78% as singletons. This TCR came from a woman aged 40 to 49 in good health. Some clones in this sample may be carry-over from other donors' samples. Source material: PBMCs. The gene calls are TRBV7-7 and TRBJ2-2; D is perhaps TRBD2 (6 bases). The CDR3 reads CASSRDSGELFF. The CDR3 coding sequence is TGTGCCAGCAGCCGGGACTCCGGGGAGCTGTTTTTT.